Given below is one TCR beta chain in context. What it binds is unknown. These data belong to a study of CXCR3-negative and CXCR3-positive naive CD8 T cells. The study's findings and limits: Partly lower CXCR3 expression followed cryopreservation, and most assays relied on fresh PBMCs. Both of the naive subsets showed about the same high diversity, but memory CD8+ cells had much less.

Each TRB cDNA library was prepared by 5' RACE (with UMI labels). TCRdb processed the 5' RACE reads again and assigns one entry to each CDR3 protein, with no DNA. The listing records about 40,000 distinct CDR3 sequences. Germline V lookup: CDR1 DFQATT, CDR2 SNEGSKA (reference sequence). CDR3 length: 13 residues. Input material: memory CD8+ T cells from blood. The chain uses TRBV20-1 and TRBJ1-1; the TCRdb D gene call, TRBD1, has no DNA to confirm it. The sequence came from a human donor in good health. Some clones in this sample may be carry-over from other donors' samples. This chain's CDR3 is CSANQGILTEAFF.